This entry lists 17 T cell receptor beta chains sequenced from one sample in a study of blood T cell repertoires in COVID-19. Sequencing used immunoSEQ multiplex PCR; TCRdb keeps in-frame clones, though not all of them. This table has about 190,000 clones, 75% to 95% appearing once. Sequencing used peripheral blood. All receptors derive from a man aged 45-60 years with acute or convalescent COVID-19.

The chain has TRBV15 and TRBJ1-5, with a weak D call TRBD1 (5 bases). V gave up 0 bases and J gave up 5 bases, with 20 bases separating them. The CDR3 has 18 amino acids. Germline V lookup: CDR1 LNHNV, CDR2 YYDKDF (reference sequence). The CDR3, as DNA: TGTGCCACCAGCAGAGATCTGCAGGGAACGGTCAAGGATCAGCCCCAGCATTTT. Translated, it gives CATSRDLQGTVKDQPQHF.

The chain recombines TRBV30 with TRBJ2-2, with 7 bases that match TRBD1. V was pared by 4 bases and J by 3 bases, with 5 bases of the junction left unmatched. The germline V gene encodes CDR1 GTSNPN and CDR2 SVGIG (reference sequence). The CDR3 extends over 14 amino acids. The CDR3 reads CAWIKGQHTGELFF. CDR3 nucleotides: TGTGCCTGGATTAAGGGACAGCACACCGGGGAGCTGTTTTTT. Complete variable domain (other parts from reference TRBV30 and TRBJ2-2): SQTIHQWPATLVQPVGSPLSLECTVEGTSNPNLYWYRQAAGRGLQLLFYSVGIGQISSEVPQNLSASRPQDRQFILSSKKLLLSDSGFYLCAWIKGQHTGELFFGEGSRLTVL.

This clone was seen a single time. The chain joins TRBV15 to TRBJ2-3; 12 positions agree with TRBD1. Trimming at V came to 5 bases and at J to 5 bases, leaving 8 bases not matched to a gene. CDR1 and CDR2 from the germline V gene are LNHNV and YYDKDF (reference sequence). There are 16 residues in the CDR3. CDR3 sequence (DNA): TGTGCCACCAGCCAACGGGACAGGGGGCCCGGAGATACGCAGTATTTT. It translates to CATSQRDRGPGDTQYF.

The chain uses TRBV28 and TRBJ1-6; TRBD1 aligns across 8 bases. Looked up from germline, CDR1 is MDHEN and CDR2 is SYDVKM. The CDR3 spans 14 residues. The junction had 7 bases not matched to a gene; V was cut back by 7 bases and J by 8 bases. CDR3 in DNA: TGTGCCAGCACCGTGGACAGGGCCGATTCACCCCTCCACTTT. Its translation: CASTVDRADSPLHF.

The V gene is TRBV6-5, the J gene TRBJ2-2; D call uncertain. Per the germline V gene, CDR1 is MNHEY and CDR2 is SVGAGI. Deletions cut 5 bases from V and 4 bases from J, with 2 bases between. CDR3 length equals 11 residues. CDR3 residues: CASSRTGELFF. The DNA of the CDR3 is TGTGCCAGCAGTCGCACCGGGGAGCTGTTTTTT.

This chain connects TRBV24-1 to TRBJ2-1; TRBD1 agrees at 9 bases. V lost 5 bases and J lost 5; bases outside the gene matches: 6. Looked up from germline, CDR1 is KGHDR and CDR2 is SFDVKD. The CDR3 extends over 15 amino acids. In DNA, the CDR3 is TGTGCCACCAGTGTTAGGACAGGGGTGGACAATGAGCAGTTCTTC. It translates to CATSVRTGVDNEQFF.

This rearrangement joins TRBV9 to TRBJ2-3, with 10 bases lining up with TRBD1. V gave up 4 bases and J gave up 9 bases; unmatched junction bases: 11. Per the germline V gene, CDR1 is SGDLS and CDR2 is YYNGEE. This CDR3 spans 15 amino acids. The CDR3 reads CASSTLGQGSETQYF. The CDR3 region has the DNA TGTGCCAGCAGCACCTTGGGACAGGGGTCGGAGACGCAGTATTTT. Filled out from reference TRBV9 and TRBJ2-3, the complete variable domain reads DSGVTQTPKHLITATGQRVTLRCSPRSGDLSVYWYQQSLDQGLQFLIQYYNGEERAKGNILERFSAQQFPDLHSELNLSSLELGDSALYFCASSTLGQGSETQYFGPGTRLTVL.

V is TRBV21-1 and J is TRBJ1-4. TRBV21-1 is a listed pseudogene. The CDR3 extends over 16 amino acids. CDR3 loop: CASSLGGPPTNEKLFF. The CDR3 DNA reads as TGTGCCAGCAGCCTCGGGGGGCCTCCAACTAATGAAAAACTGTTTTTT.

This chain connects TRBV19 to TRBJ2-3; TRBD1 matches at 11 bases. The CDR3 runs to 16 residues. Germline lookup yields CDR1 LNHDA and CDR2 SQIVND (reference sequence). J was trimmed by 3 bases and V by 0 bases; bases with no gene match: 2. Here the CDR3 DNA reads TGTGCCAGTAGTATAGAGGACAGGGGGCGGACAGATACGCAGTATTTT. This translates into CASSIEDRGRTDTQYF.

In nucleotides, the CDR3 is TGTGCCAGCAGCACAGGGTTTCACACTGAAGCTTTCTTT. The encoded protein is CASSTGFHTEAFF. This chain links TRBV9 with TRBJ1-1; tentatively, D is TRBD1 (6 bases). Trimming cost V 4 bases and J 3 bases, with 10 bases left between them. CDR1 is SGDLS, CDR2 YYNGEE, per germline. This CDR3 is built from 13 residues.

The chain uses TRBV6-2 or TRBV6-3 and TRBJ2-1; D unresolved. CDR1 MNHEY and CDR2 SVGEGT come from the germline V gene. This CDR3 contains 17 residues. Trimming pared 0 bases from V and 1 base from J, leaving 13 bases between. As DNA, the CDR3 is TGTGCCAGCAGTTACTCTACGGTACTTCAATCCTACAATGAGCAGTTCTTC. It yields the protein CASSYSTVLQSYNEQFF.

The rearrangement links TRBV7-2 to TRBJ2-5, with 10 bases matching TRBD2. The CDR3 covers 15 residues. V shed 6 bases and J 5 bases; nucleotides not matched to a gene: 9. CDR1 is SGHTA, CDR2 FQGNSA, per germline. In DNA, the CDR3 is TGTGCCAGCAGGTTACGACTAGCGGGTTATGAGACCCAGTACTTC. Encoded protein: CASRLRLAGYETQYF.

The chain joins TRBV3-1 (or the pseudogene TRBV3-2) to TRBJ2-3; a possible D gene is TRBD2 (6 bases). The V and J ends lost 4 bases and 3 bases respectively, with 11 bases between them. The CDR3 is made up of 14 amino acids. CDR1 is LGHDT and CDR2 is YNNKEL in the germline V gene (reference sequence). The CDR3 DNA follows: TGTGCCAGCAGCCCAGGACTATTGACAGATACGCAGTATTTT. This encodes CASSPGLLTDTQYF.

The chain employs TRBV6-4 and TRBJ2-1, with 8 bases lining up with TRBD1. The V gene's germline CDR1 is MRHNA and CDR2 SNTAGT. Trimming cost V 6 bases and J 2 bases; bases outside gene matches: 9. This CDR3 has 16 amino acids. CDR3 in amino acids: CASREEAGGAYNEQFF. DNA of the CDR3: TGTGCCAGCAGAGAGGAGGCAGGGGGCGCCTACAATGAGCAGTTCTTC.

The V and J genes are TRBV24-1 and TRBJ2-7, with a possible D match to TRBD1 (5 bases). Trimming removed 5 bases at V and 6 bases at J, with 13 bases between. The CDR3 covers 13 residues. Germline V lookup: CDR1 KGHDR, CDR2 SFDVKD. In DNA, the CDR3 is TGTGCCACCAGTGCTCTCAGGGATTCCGAGCAGTACTTC. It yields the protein CATSALRDSEQYF.

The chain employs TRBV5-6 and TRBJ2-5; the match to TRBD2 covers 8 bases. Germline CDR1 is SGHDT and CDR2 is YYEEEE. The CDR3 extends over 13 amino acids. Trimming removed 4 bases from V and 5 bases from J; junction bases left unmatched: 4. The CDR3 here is CASSPVAGETQYF. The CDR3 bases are TGTGCCAGCAGCCCCGTAGCGGGGGAGACCCAGTACTTC.

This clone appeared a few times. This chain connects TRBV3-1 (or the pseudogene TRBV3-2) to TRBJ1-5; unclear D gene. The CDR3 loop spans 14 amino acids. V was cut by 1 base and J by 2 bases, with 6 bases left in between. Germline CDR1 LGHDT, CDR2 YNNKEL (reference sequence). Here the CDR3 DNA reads TGTGCCAGCAGCCAAGGGAGGGGCAATCAGCCCCAGCATTTT. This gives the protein CASSQGRGNQPQHF.